The 16 T cell receptor beta chains listed next were all sequenced from one sample in a study of T and B cells in COVID-19 patients. TRB rearrangements were amplified by multiplex PCR with BIOMED2 TRB-A/B primers. TCRdb recomputed calls from the multiplex PCR reads with MiXCR, one row per CDR3 protein. Of tens of thousands of distinct CDR3 sequences detected, roughly 29% appear once; the ten largest clones hold about 2.2%. Each TRB amplification used roughly 220-550 ng of genomic DNA from blood. Sequencing input: blood. These receptors all stem from a human donor who had recovered from COVID-19.

This clonotype was detected ten times or more. This chain joins TRBV27 and TRBJ2-3; TRBD2 agrees at 8 bases. The CDR3 has 15 residues. The junction had 3 bases not matched to a gene; V was cut back by 2 bases and J by 2 bases. The V gene's germline CDR1 is MNHEY and CDR2 SMNVEV (reference sequence). The CDR3 loop is CASSLTSGHTDTQYF. CDR3 sequence (DNA): TGTGCCAGCAGTTTAACTAGCGGACACACAGATACGCAGTATTTT.

This clonotype was seen a handful of times. The V call is TRBV5-6, the J call TRBJ2-7; either TRBD1 or TRBD2 may fit D (6 bases each). CDR1 is SGHDT, CDR2 YYEEEE, per germline. Trimming took off 2 bases at V and 3 bases at J, with 9 bases between the two ends. The CDR3 is 13 amino acids. In nucleotides, the CDR3 is TGTGCCAGCAGCTTTGGGGGGCTCTACGAGCAGTACTTC. Translating gives CASSFGGLYEQYF.

The chain couples TRBV7-9 to TRBJ1-3; no clear D. V shed 5 bases and J shed 4 bases, with 12 bases lying between them. Germline CDR1 reads SEHNR; CDR2 reads FQNEAQ (reference sequence). The CDR3 has 14 amino acids. The CDR3 here is CASSLTSEGNTIYF. The DNA for the CDR3 is TGTGCCAGCAGCCTGACTAGTGAAGGAAACACCATATATTTT.

This chain uses TRBV30 with TRBJ1-5; D not certain. Deletions cut 2 bases from V and 4 bases from J, with 12 bases between. CDR1 GTSNPN and CDR2 SVGIG come from the germline V gene (reference sequence). This CDR3 has 14 residues. The CDR3 DNA reads as TGTGCCTGGAGTAACGGATTTCTAAATCAGCCCCAGCATTTT. Translating it yields CAWSNGFLNQPQHF.

By sample fraction, this clonotype is medium-sized (0.01 to 0.1%). The genes are TRBV6-5 and TRBJ2-7; weak D call: TRBD1 (6 bases). The CDR3 runs 14 residues. Germline assignment: CDR1 MNHEY and CDR2 SVGAGI. Trimming removed 0 bases at V and 3 bases at J, with 9 bases between. In nucleotides, the CDR3 is TGTGCCAGCAGTTACTCACAGGGAAACTACGAGCAGTACTTC. Protein sequence: CASSYSQGNYEQYF.

This clonotype is termed medium-sized (0.01 to 0.1%). The J gene is TRBJ2-5, the V gene TRBV6-5, with D maybe TRBD2 (6 bases). Trimming removed 2 bases from V and 3 bases from J, with 10 bases in between. This CDR3 has 14 residues. Germline loops: CDR1 MNHEY, CDR2 SVGAGI. Here the CDR3 reads CASSYRGTEETQYF. In nucleotides, the CDR3 is TGTGCCAGCAGTTACCGCGGGACTGAAGAGACCCAGTACTTC.

This chain connects TRBV12-3 or TRBV12-4 to TRBJ2-3, with D possibly called TRBD1 or TRBD2 (5 bases each). V was trimmed by 8 bases and J by 1 base, leaving 16 bases between them. The CDR3 consists of 15 residues. The CDR3 nucleotides are TGTGCCAGCTATTCGAGGGGTATTCGCACAGATACGCAGTATTTT. Amino acid sequence: CASYSRGIRTDTQYF.

The chain employs TRBV5-1 and TRBJ1-5; D possibly corresponds to TRBD1 (5 bases). The germline V and J ends were trimmed by 4 bases and 7 bases, with 15 bases remaining between them. Germline V gene data show CDR1 as SGHRS and CDR2 as YFSETQ. This CDR3 has 14 residues. CDR3 nucleotides: TGCGCCAGCAGCCCGGGACCGGGGATCCAGCCCCAGCATTTT. Translating it yields CASSPGPGIQPQHF. The whole variable domain, filled in from reference TRBV5-1 and TRBJ1-5, reads KAGVTQTPRYLIKTRGQQVTLSCSPISGHRSVSWYQQTPGQGLQFLFEYFSETQRNKGNFPGRFSGRQFSNSRSEMNVSTLELGDSALYLCASSPGPGIQPQHFGDGTRLSIL.

The gene calls are TRBV7-9 and TRBJ2-6; 9 bases are a match to TRBD2. The CDR3 sequence is 17 residues long. CDR1 SEHNR and CDR2 FQNEAQ come from the germline V gene (reference sequence). V was pared by 3 bases and J by 2 bases, with 5 bases of the junction left unmatched. CDR3 DNA: TGTGCCAGCAGCTTTAGGCGGGGGGGCCCTGGGGCCAACGTCCTGACTTTC. Its translation: CASSFRRGGPGANVLTF.

This clonotype was recorded at least ten times. This sequence joins TRBV6-5 and TRBJ2-2; D perhaps matches TRBD1 (6 bases). Trimming took off 6 bases at V and 5 bases at J, with 13 bases between the two ends. This CDR3 comprises 14 residues. Germline V gene sequence: CDR1 MNHEY, CDR2 SVGAGI. As DNA, the CDR3 is TGTGCCAGCAGGGGGGCAGGGGTAACCGGGGAGCTGTTTTTT. This gives the protein CASRGAGVTGELFF.

The chain recombines TRBV5-1 with TRBJ2-2; 7 bases map to TRBD2. The V segment lost 3 bases and the J segment 7 bases; nucleotides outside the gene matches: 3. The CDR3 length is 13 residues. Germline V gives CDR1 SGHRS, CDR2 YFSETQ. As DNA, the CDR3 is TGCGCCAGCAGCTGGGGGGGAGACGGGGAGCTGTTTTTT. Protein sequence: CASSWGGDGELFF.

This clonotype was detected many times. The chain uses TRBV5-4 and TRBJ2-3; 13 nucleotides agree with TRBD2. Trimming took 4 bases from V and 3 from J; bases not matched to a gene: 2. This CDR3 is 15 amino acids long. Germline loops: CDR1 SGHNT, CDR2 YYREEE (reference sequence). CDR3 amino acids: CASSILAGGTDTQYF. CDR3 sequence (DNA): TGTGCCAGCAGCATACTAGCGGGGGGGACAGATACGCAGTATTTT.

This clonotype appeared a few times. The chain carries TRBV10-1 and TRBJ2-1; D unresolved. V was cut by 6 bases and J by 7 bases, with 16 bases left in between. CDR3 length: 14 amino acids. Per germline, CDR1 WNHNN and CDR2 SYGVQD (reference sequence). The CDR3: CASSGLPQSNEQFF. CDR3 nucleotides: TGCGCCAGCAGCGGGTTACCCCAGAGTAATGAGCAGTTCTTC.

The chain has TRBV12-3 or TRBV12-4 and TRBJ1-3; D gene uncertain. V was clipped by 4 bases and J by 0 bases, with 10 bases between them. The CDR3 sequence is 15 residues long. The chain's CDR3 is CASSSSRGSGNTIYF. CDR3 in DNA: TGTGCCAGCAGTTCTTCTCGGGGCTCTGGAAACACCATATATTTT.

V gene TRBV11-3 combines with J gene TRBJ1-2; D remains ambiguous. V gave up 0 bases and J gave up 7 bases, with 9 bases separating them. The CDR3 runs 13 residues. CDR1 is SGHNT, CDR2 YENEEA, per germline. CDR3 amino acids: CASSLEGTTGYTF. The CDR3 DNA follows: TGTGCCAGCAGCTTAGAGGGTACCACTGGCTACACCTTC.

This clonotype has ten or more counts. This sequence joins TRBV12-3 or TRBV12-4 and TRBJ2-5; D tentatively reads TRBD1 or TRBD2 (6 bases each). The CDR3 consists of 13 residues. Trimming took off 8 bases at V and 4 bases at J, with 14 bases between the two ends. The CDR3 loop reads CASVRGETETQYF. The CDR3, as DNA: TGTGCCAGCGTGAGGGGGGAGACAGAGACCCAGTACTTC.